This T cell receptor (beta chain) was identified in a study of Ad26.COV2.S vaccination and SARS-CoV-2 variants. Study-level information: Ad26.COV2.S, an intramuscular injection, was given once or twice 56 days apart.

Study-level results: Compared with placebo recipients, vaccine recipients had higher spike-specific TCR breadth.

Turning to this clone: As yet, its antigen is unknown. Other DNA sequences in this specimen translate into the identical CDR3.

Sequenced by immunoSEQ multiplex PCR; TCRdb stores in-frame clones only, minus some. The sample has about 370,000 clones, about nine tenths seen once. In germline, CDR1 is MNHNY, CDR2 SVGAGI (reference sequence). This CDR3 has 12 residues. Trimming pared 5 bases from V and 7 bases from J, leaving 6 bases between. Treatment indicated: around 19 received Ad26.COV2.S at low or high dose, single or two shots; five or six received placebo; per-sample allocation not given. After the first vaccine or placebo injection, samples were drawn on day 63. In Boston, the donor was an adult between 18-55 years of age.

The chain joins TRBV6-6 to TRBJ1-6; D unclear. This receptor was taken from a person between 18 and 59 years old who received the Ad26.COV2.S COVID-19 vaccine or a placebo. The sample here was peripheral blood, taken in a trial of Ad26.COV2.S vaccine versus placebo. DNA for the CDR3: TGTGCCAGCAGTCAAGACAATTCACCCCTCCACTTT. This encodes CASSQDNSPLHF.